Shown below are 20 T cell receptor beta chains from a single sample sequenced in a study of shared clonotypes between healthy human individuals. The assay was immunoSEQ multiplex PCR, and TCRdb's table has in-frame clones only and misses some. The top ten hold about 0.13% of the sample, which has about 2 million clones, 85% to 95% seen once. Sequencing was performed on naive CD4+ T cells sorted from blood. Subset described: CD45RA+ positively selected. The receptors come from a man between 18 and 35 years old in good health.

The V call is TRBV18, the J call TRBJ1-1; D is unclear. In germline, CDR1 is KGHSH, CDR2 LQKENI. CDR3 size: 15 residues. The V end was cut by 1 base, the J end by 0 bases, with 9 bases between. The CDR3: CASSPLTGMNTEAFF. In DNA, the CDR3 is TGTGCCAGCTCACCACTTACCGGCATGAACACTGAAGCTTTCTTT.

The CDR3 sequence is CASRSRDRAGETQYF. CDR3 nucleotides: TGTGCCAGCAGATCCCGGGACAGGGCAGGGGAGACCCAGTACTTC. This sequence joins TRBV2 and TRBJ2-5; 9 nucleotides line up with TRBD1. Germline loops: CDR1 SNHLY, CDR2 FYNNEI. The V and J ends lost 6 bases and 5 bases, in that order; junction bases with no gene match: 10. The CDR3 sequence is 15 residues long.

This rearrangement joins TRBV7-9 to TRBJ1-2; tentative D call: TRBD1 (5 bases). The ends were cut back, 0 bases at V and 4 bases at J, with 12 bases in the middle. Germline values: CDR1 SEHNR, CDR2 FQNEAQ (reference sequence). This CDR3 has 15 amino acids. The CDR3 here is CASSLATLGRYGYTF. In DNA form, the CDR3 reads TGTGCCAGCAGCTTAGCGACACTGGGACGCTATGGCTACACCTTC.

The V call is TRBV2, the J call TRBJ1-6, with 7 bases that match TRBD1. There are 13 residues in the CDR3. Losses at the gene ends were 7 bases for V and 5 bases for J; bases not matched to a gene: 2. Germline CDR1 and CDR2: SNHLY and FYNNEI. This CDR3 is CASMGQHNSPLHF. CDR3 DNA sequence: TGTGCCAGCATGGGACAGCATAATTCACCCCTCCACTTT.

This clone was recorded only once. The genes are TRBV27 and TRBJ2-7; 9 bases align to TRBD2. There are 15 residues in the CDR3. Looked up from germline, CDR1 is MNHEY and CDR2 is SMNVEV (reference sequence). V shed 4 bases, J shed 0 bases, and the junction held 4 bases outside the gene matches. The DNA for the CDR3 is TGTGCCAGCAGTTCCGCGGGAGGGGGCTCCTACGAGCAGTACTTC. Protein product: CASSSAGGGSYEQYF.

The chain employs TRBV19 and TRBJ1-2, with D perhaps TRBD1 (5 bases). Per the germline V gene, CDR1 is LNHDA and CDR2 is SQIVND (reference sequence). Trimming left V 6 bases short and J 8 bases short, with 19 bases between. This CDR3 contains 14 residues. The CDR3 bases are TGTGCCAGTAGCGCCGGGACGCCCTTTGGCGGCTACACCTTC. Protein: CASSAGTPFGGYTF.

This chain connects TRBV6-1 to TRBJ1-2; the D is unclear. The CDR3 consists of 12 residues. The ends were cut back, 3 bases at V and 4 bases at J, with 6 bases in the middle. Germline V lookup: CDR1 MNHNS, CDR2 SASEGT. The CDR3 loop is CASSDIFYGYTF. CDR3 in DNA: TGTGCCAGCAGTGATATTTTCTATGGCTACACCTTC.

This rearrangement joins TRBV4-3 to TRBJ2-3, with 8 bases fitting TRBD1. Germline lookup yields CDR1 LGHNA and CDR2 YSLEER. Trimming cost V 2 bases and J 1 base; bases outside gene matches: 8. This CDR3 has 17 amino acids. CDR3 nucleotide sequence: TGCGCCAGCAGCCAACTGCTGACAGGGGCTGGCACAGATACGCAGTATTTT. Its translation is CASSQLLTGAGTDTQYF.

The chain couples TRBV10-2 to TRBJ2-2, with D uncertain. Germline V gene sequence: CDR1 WSHSY, CDR2 SAAADI. V lost 3 bases and J lost 4, with 9 bases in between. The CDR3 runs to 14 residues. The CDR3 region is CASSDWGRTGELFF. In nucleotides, the CDR3 is TGCGCCAGCAGTGATTGGGGTCGCACCGGGGAGCTGTTTTTT.

CDR3: CASSLDGRANYGYTF. The CDR3 coding sequence is TGCGCCAGCAGCTTGGATGGGAGAGCTAACTATGGCTACACCTTC. The chain carries TRBV5-1 and TRBJ1-2; no firm D call. Germline V lookup: CDR1 SGHRS, CDR2 YFSETQ. This CDR3 has 15 residues. Trimming shortened V by 0 bases and J by 0 bases, and 9 bases separated the two germline ends.

V usage is TRBV4-1 and J usage is TRBJ1-2; D unresolved. This CDR3 is built from 15 residues. The germline gives CDR1 MGHRA, CDR2 YSYEKL. V gave up 1 base and J gave up 0 bases, with 9 bases separating them. Here the CDR3 DNA reads TGCGCCAGCAGCCAAGGGGAGGGAACTAACTATGGCTACACCTTC. Translation: CASSQGEGTNYGYTF.

V and J are TRBV7-8 and TRBJ1-3; the D is unclear. Trimming removed 0 bases from V and 3 bases from J, with 9 bases in between. Looked up from germline, CDR1 is SGHVS and CDR2 is FQNEAQ. The CDR3 totals 15 residues. CDR3 sequence (DNA): TGTGCCAGCAGCTTAGCGCACAGCTTTGGAAACACCATATATTTT. Translation gives CASSLAHSFGNTIYF.

The genes are TRBV7-2 and TRBJ2-3, with 9 bases that match TRBD2. The V gene's germline CDR1 is SGHTA and CDR2 FQGNSA. CDR3 length: 17 residues. With V trimmed by 1 base and J by 2 bases, 7 bases remained unmatched. CDR3 residues: CASSLVSGRGSTDTQYF. The CDR3 DNA follows: TGTGCCAGCAGCTTAGTTAGCGGGAGAGGGTCCACAGATACGCAGTATTTT.

The chain joins TRBV21-1 to TRBJ2-5; the D call TRBD2 from the table was never checked on the DNA. TRBV21-1 is an annotated pseudogene. The CDR3 is made up of 14 amino acids. The CDR3 nucleotides read TGTGCCAGCAGCAAAGCGCGGCGCGGGGAGACCCAGTACTTC. It is translated as CASSKARRGETQYF.

V is TRBV2 and J is TRBJ2-5; D uncertain. This CDR3 contains 12 residues. The V and J ends lost 3 bases and 5 bases respectively, with 7 bases between them. Germline CDR1 and CDR2: SNHLY and FYNNEI. The CDR3 sequence is CASSDSGETQYF. In DNA, the CDR3 is TGTGCCAGCAGTGACTCTGGGGAGACCCAGTACTTC.

The chain has TRBV27 and TRBJ2-7, with 10 positions matching TRBD1. Germline V CDR1 and CDR2: MNHEY, SMNVEV (reference sequence). This CDR3 region has 15 residues. Losses at the gene ends were 5 bases for V and 2 bases for J; bases not matched to a gene: 6. CDR3 region: CASSISGTGAYEQYF. In nucleotides, the CDR3 is TGTGCCAGCAGTATCTCCGGGACAGGGGCCTACGAGCAGTACTTC.

The chain combines TRBV15 with TRBJ1-1, with D possibly TRBD1 on 5 matching bases. The V end was cut by 8 bases, the J end by 8 bases, with 15 bases between. CDR3 length: 12 amino acids. Germline assignment: CDR1 LNHNV and CDR2 YYDKDF (reference sequence). The CDR3 nucleotides read TGTGCCACCGCCTTGGGGCCCCAGGAAGCTTTCTTT. Protein product: CATALGPQEAFF.

In its sample, this clone was seen a few times. The sample carries other DNA sequences with the same CDR3. The CDR3 sequence: CSVRDGTYEQYF. The CDR3 DNA sequence: TGCAGCGTCCGGGATGGGACCTACGAGCAGTACTTC. V and J are TRBV29-1 and TRBJ2-5; perhaps TRBD2 as D (5 bases). The last part of the DNA fits TRBJ2-7 better; the J call may be wrong. The CDR3 totals 12 residues. Germline lookup yields CDR1 SQVTM and CDR2 ANQGSEA.

The chain employs TRBV5-4 and TRBJ1-1, with TRBD1 matching 7 bases. The trim removed 5 bases at V and 0 bases at J, leaving 4 bases unmatched. Germline-derived CDR1 and CDR2 are SGHNT and YYREEE (reference sequence). This CDR3 region has 14 residues. The CDR3: CASRRQGVNTEAFF. The CDR3 nucleotides are TGTGCCAGCAGAAGACAGGGAGTGAACACTGAAGCTTTCTTT.

This sequence joins TRBV4-1 and TRBJ2-7; 10 bases map to TRBD1. Germline V gives CDR1 MGHRA, CDR2 YSYEKL. The junction had 7 bases not matched to a gene; V was cut back by 3 bases and J by 5 bases. The CDR3 length is 15 residues. The CDR3 spells CASSHSGTGAHEQYF. In nucleotides, the CDR3 is TGCGCCAGCAGCCATTCGGGGACAGGGGCCCACGAGCAGTACTTC.